Below, one TCR beta chain is given with its context. This record comes from a study of technical replicates of blood from a few donors. The protocol was immunoSEQ multiplex PCR, while the TCRdb copy is restricted to in-frame clones and leaves out a portion. The sample has over 55,000 clones, around 86% seen once. The CDR3 is made up of 15 amino acids. Trimming at V came to 1 base and at J to 1 base, leaving 2 bases not matched to a gene. Per germline, CDR1 SGHNT and CDR2 YENEEA. The material sequenced was PBMCs. This clonotype originated in a human donor in good health. Some clones in this sample may be carry-over from other donors' samples. The genes are TRBV11-3 and TRBJ2-7, with 9 bases identical to TRBD2. The DNA of the CDR3 is TGTGCCAGCAGCTTAGGTGCGGGGGGGTCCTACGAGCAGTACTTC. This codes for CASSLGAGGSYEQYF.